In its sample, the clone carrying this TCR beta chain was seen once. These data originate in a study of blood T cell repertoires in COVID-19. Background on the study: The analysed material was cDNA or gDNA that came from T cells, B-cell-depleted T cells, or PBMCs.

In the original workflow: Amplified reference gene primers provided the basis for estimating nucleated cell counts. Generated by immunoSEQ multiplex PCR, the TCRdb table keeps only in-frame clones and is missing some. The V and J calls and clone size were taken over from that table, and D and trimming were inferred from the DNA. In the table there are 30,000 to 45,000 clones, about 88% of which are singletons. Sequenced material: peripheral blood. The origin of this receptor is a man aged 60-69 years with active COVID-19.

In nucleotides, the CDR3 is TGTGCCATCAGTGTAGCGGGAGGGTTCAGCGGGGAGCTGTTTTTT. It translates to CAISVAGGFSGELFF. The J gene is TRBJ2-2, the V gene TRBV10-3; 11 bases align to TRBD2. The CDR3 is made up of 15 amino acids. Germline V gives CDR1 ENHRY, CDR2 SYGVKD. Germline trimming cut 4 bases from V and 7 bases from J; bases unmatched to any gene: 5.